These 28 T cell receptor beta chains were sequenced from one sample in a study of tumor-infiltrating lymphocytes in localized non-small cell lung cancer. Clones were sequenced by immunoSEQ multiplex PCR, and TCRdb holds only the in-frame ones, with some missing. The sample has about 5,500 clones; roughly four fifths are singletons. The material sequenced was lung tumor tissue. The receptors were sampled from a human donor with non-small cell lung cancer.

This clone was observed a handful of times. This sequence joins TRBV7-9 and TRBJ1-2, with TRBD1 identical over 10 bases. The CDR3 covers 16 residues. The ends lost 1 base at V and 6 bases at J; junction bases unmatched: 8. The germline V gene has CDR1 SEHNR and CDR2 FQNEAQ (reference sequence). CDR3: CASSLDDRGPKHGYTF. Here the CDR3 DNA reads TGTGCCAGCAGCTTAGACGACAGGGGGCCTAAGCATGGCTACACCTTC.

The CDR3 protein is CATSRARGADTQYF. Here the CDR3 DNA reads TGTGCCACCAGCAGAGCTCGGGGCGCAGATACGCAGTATTTT. This sequence joins TRBV15 and TRBJ2-3; D tentatively reads TRBD1 or TRBD2 (5 bases each). V shed 1 base and J shed 4 bases, with 9 bases lying between them. The germline V gene encodes CDR1 LNHNV and CDR2 YYDKDF (reference sequence). The CDR3 has 14 residues.

The chain recombines TRBV5-6 with TRBJ2-1; 8 positions match TRBD1. After removal of 0 bases from V and 5 bases from J, the junction contained 4 bases not matched to a gene. This CDR3 spans 15 amino acids. Germline V gene lookup returns CDR1 SGHDT and CDR2 YYEEEE. The CDR3 DNA reads TGTGCCAGCAGCTTGGCCGACAGGGGAGACAATGAGCAGTTCTTC. Protein product: CASSLADRGDNEQFF.

CDR3 sequence reads: CSVDLAVGSDEQYF. The CDR3 DNA sequence: TGCAGCGTTGATTTAGCAGTGGGGAGCGACGAGCAGTACTTC. The J gene is TRBJ2-7, the V gene TRBV29-1; D perhaps matches TRBD2 (5 bases). This CDR3 contains 14 residues. Trimming took 3 bases from V and 5 from J, leaving 17 bases between them. Looked up from germline, CDR1 is SQVTM and CDR2 is ANQGSEA.

This clone was observed a single time. V and J are TRBV30 and TRBJ2-7; 8 nucleotides agree with TRBD1. Germline CDR1 is GTSNPN and CDR2 is SVGIG (reference sequence). The length of the CDR3 is 14 residues. The ends lost 0 bases at V and 2 bases at J; junction bases unmatched: 3. The CDR3 is CAWSVGQVTYEQYF. The CDR3 coding sequence is TGTGCCTGGAGTGTGGGACAGGTGACCTACGAGCAGTACTTC.

The CDR3 DNA reads as TGTGCCAGCCAGGGGACAGACCACCAAGAGACCCAGTACTTC. This translates into CASQGTDHQETQYF. The J gene is TRBJ2-5, the V gene TRBV2; 7 bases map to TRBD1. J lost 0 bases, V lost 8 bases, and 6 bases had no gene match. The CDR3 spans 14 residues. Germline CDR1 reads SNHLY; CDR2 reads FYNNEI.

The rearrangement uses TRBV18 and TRBJ2-5, with TRBD1 as a possible D gene (6 bases). Trimming cost V 1 base and J 4 bases, with 10 bases left between them. This CDR3 has 14 residues. The germline gives CDR1 KGHSH, CDR2 LQKENI. CDR3 DNA: TGTGCCAGCTCACCACTCCAGGGGCGAGAGACCCAGTACTTC. Translated, it gives CASSPLQGRETQYF.

V gene TRBV28 combines with J gene TRBJ2-2, with 13 positions matching TRBD2. The length of the CDR3 is 14 residues. Germline values: CDR1 MDHEN, CDR2 SYDVKM. Unmatched junction bases numbered 2, after V lost 7 bases and J lost 6 bases. The CDR3 loop is CASKGLAGPGELFF. The CDR3 coding sequence is TGTGCCAGCAAGGGACTAGCGGGACCCGGGGAGCTGTTTTTT.

The gene calls are TRBV15 and TRBJ2-3; D uncertain. V was clipped by 0 bases and J by 4 bases, with 11 bases between them. The length of the CDR3 is 15 residues. Per the germline V gene, CDR1 is LNHNV and CDR2 is YYDKDF (reference sequence). CDR3 protein: CATSRDISGADTQYF. The CDR3 DNA sequence: TGTGCCACCAGCAGAGATATTTCGGGCGCAGATACGCAGTATTTT.

This clone was seen only once. This chain joins TRBV27 and TRBJ1-5; possibly TRBD1 for D (5 bases). With 2 bases removed from V and 3 bases from J, the gap between germline ends came to 11 bases. The CDR3 runs 15 residues. Germline-derived CDR1 and CDR2 are MNHEY and SMNVEV (reference sequence). The chain's CDR3 is CASSLLGHTNQPQHF. The CDR3 DNA reads as TGTGCCAGCAGTTTACTCGGACATACCAATCAGCCCCAGCATTTT.

The rearrangement joins TRBV7-9 to TRBJ1-5; D gene uncertain. The germline V gene has CDR1 SEHNR and CDR2 FQNEAQ (reference sequence). V lost 2 bases and J 5 bases, leaving 7 bases between the germline ends. CDR3 size: 13 residues. CDR3 in DNA: TGTGCCAGCAGCTTACAGCCAGATCAGCCCCAGCATTTT. Translating gives CASSLQPDQPQHF.

V usage is TRBV27 and J usage is TRBJ2-5, with 11 bases that match TRBD2. The CDR3 extends over 19 amino acids. J was trimmed by 5 bases and V by 3 bases; bases with no gene match: 17. Germline loops: CDR1 MNHEY, CDR2 SMNVEV (reference sequence). The DNA of the CDR3 is TGTGCCAGCAGTTTTGGGGCTAGCGGGAGGCCACAGGGGAGGGAGACCCAGTACTTC. As protein: CASSFGASGRPQGRETQYF.

The gene calls are TRBV30 and TRBJ2-1; the match to TRBD2 covers 7 bases. Trimming took 0 bases from V and 10 from J; bases not matched to a gene: 6. Germline-derived CDR1 and CDR2 are GTSNPN and SVGIG (reference sequence). This CDR3 spans 13 amino acids. The CDR3 region is CAWSVNAGVEQFF. Here the CDR3 DNA reads TGTGCCTGGAGTGTGAATGCGGGGGTGGAGCAGTTCTTC.

This chain connects TRBV7-8 to TRBJ1-5; D unclear. CDR3 size: 14 residues. V was shortened by 1 base and J by 3 bases, with 7 bases between the two germline ends. CDR1 is SGHVS and CDR2 is FQNEAQ in the germline V gene. The CDR3 nucleotides are TGTGCCAGCAGCTTAGGCATCCACAATCAGCCCCAGCATTTT. It encodes CASSLGIHNQPQHF. Looking up the rest from reference TRBV7-8 and TRBJ1-5 gives the full variable domain: GAGVSQSPRYKVAKRGQDVALRCDPISGHVSLFWYQQALGQGPEFLTYFQNEAQLDKSGLPSDRFFAERPEGSVSTLKIQRTQQEDSAVYLCASSLGIHNQPQHFGDGTRLSIL.

The DNA for the CDR3 is TGTGCCAGCCAACCGTATTGGGACTATGGCTACACCTTC. Its translation: CASQPYWDYGYTF. The chain is built from TRBV6-5 and TRBJ1-2; D ambiguous. The CDR3 runs 13 residues. With 8 bases removed from V and 3 bases from J, the gap between germline ends came to 13 bases. Germline CDR1 MNHEY, CDR2 SVGAGI.

There are a few counts of this clone. The J gene is TRBJ2-3, the V gene TRBV10-3; D is uncertain. Per the germline V gene, CDR1 is ENHRY and CDR2 is SYGVKD. Trimming stripped 0 bases from V and 3 bases from J, with 4 bases between. The CDR3 spans 13 residues. In DNA, the CDR3 is TGTGCCATCAGTGAGTCTTCGACAGATACGCAGTATTTT. The encoded protein is CAISESSTDTQYF.

The chain joins TRBV5-1 to TRBJ1-1; the D is unclear. V lost 2 bases, J lost 3 bases, and 11 bases lay in between. From germline, CDR1 is SGHRS and CDR2 YFSETQ. The CDR3 has 14 residues. For the CDR3, the DNA is TGCGCCAGCAGCTTTGAAGGGAGGGACACTGAAGCTTTCTTT. Translated, it gives CASSFEGRDTEAFF. Combining the CDR3 with reference TRBV5-1 and TRBJ1-1 gives the whole variable domain KAGVTQTPRYLIKTRGQQVTLSCSPISGHRSVSWYQQTPGQGLQFLFEYFSETQRNKGNFPGRFSGRQFSNSRSEMNVSTLELGDSALYLCASSFEGRDTEAFFGQGTRLTVV.

This clone was observed once. This chain uses TRBV7-9 with TRBJ2-2; either TRBD1 or TRBD2 may supply D (5 bases each). CDR1 is SEHNR and CDR2 is FQNEAQ in the germline V gene (reference sequence). Trimming shortened V by 1 base and J by 4 bases, and 10 bases separated the two germline ends. The CDR3 consists of 15 residues. CDR3 DNA sequence: TGTGCCAGCAGCTTAGATGGGGCGGGCACCGGGGAGCTGTTTTTT. Amino acids: CASSLDGAGTGELFF.

The chain couples TRBV30 to TRBJ1-4, with D hard to call. With 1 base removed from V and 7 bases from J, the gap between germline ends came to 10 bases. This CDR3 spans 13 amino acids. Germline V gives CDR1 GTSNPN, CDR2 SVGIG (reference sequence). The CDR3 protein is CAWSAGYSEKLFF. As DNA, the CDR3 is TGTGCCTGGAGTGCGGGGTATAGTGAAAAACTGTTTTTT. Full variable domain (missing parts from reference TRBV30 and TRBJ1-4): SQTIHQWPATLVQPVGSPLSLECTVEGTSNPNLYWYRQAAGRGLQLLFYSVGIGQISSEVPQNLSASRPQDRQFILSSKKLLLSDSGFYLCAWSAGYSEKLFFGSGTQLSVL.

In DNA, the CDR3 is TGTGCCAGCAGTTACTCGGGACCCGGGACCGCAGAAAAACTGTTTTTT. It translates to CASSYSGPGTAEKLFF. The chain combines TRBV6-5 with TRBJ1-4; the D gene is possibly TRBD1 (5 bases). Trimming left V 0 bases short and J 8 bases short, with 16 bases between. Germline V gene data show CDR1 as MNHEY and CDR2 as SVGAGI. The CDR3 sequence is 16 residues long.

The J gene is TRBJ2-3, the V gene TRBV6-5, with TRBD1 matching over 8 bases. Germline CDR1 and CDR2: MNHEY and SVGAGI. Trimming removed 7 bases from V and 3 bases from J; junction bases left unmatched: 9. The CDR3 length is 15 residues. The CDR3 nucleotides read TGTGCCAGCACCCAGGACAGGGTGAGAACAGATACGCAGTATTTT. Translated, it gives CASTQDRVRTDTQYF.

The chain employs TRBV19 and TRBJ1-6, with D maybe TRBD1 (5 bases). Trimming cost V 9 bases and J 3 bases, with 12 bases left between them. CDR3 size: 14 residues. The germline CDR1 and CDR2 sequences are LNHDA and SQIVND (reference sequence). The CDR3 sequence is CASGTLGYNSPLHF. The CDR3 region has the DNA TGTGCCAGCGGGACCTTGGGCTATAATTCACCCCTCCACTTT.

This rearrangement joins TRBV18 to TRBJ2-5; 7 bases fit TRBD1. The CDR3 runs to 14 residues. Germline assignment: CDR1 KGHSH and CDR2 LQKENI. J lost 4 bases, V lost 3 bases, and 5 bases had no gene match. The CDR3 DNA follows: TGTGCCAGCTCACCCCGACAGGGTATAGAGACCCAGTACTTC. Protein product: CASSPRQGIETQYF.

J is TRBJ1-1 and V is TRBV5-1; 7 bases align to TRBD1. The germline V gene has CDR1 SGHRS and CDR2 YFSETQ. J gave up 1 base and V 4 bases, and 4 bases lay outside the gene matches. The CDR3 sequence is 14 residues long. This chain's CDR3 is CASSQNRGNTEAFF. In DNA, the CDR3 is TGCGCCAGCAGCCAGAACAGGGGGAACACTGAAGCTTTCTTT.

This sequence joins TRBV9 and TRBJ2-2, with D unresolved. Germline CDR1 and CDR2: SGDLS and YYNGEE. The CDR3 extends over 17 amino acids. V shed 2 bases and J shed 1 base, with 15 bases lying between them. The CDR3 region has the DNA TGTGCCAGCAGCGTCGCCGTCCAGCAGCTGAACACCGGGGAGCTGTTTTTT. Protein product: CASSVAVQQLNTGELFF.

This chain links TRBV27 with TRBJ2-2; TRBD1 matches at 7 bases. The CDR3 loop spans 16 amino acids. Germline CDR1 and CDR2: MNHEY and SMNVEV (reference sequence). Losses at the gene ends were 8 bases for V and 5 bases for J; bases not matched to a gene: 14. The CDR3 DNA reads TGTGCCAGCCGTGGGATCGACAGGGTGGGGACCGGGGAGCTGTTTTTT. This codes for CASRGIDRVGTGELFF.

The chain uses TRBV7-2 and TRBJ1-1; D remains ambiguous. V dropped 1 base and J dropped 6 bases, with 15 bases sitting between them. The V gene's germline CDR1 is SGHTA and CDR2 FQGNSA. The length of the CDR3 is 15 residues. CDR3 amino acids: CASSLVGDRAAEAFF. CDR3 nucleotide sequence: TGTGCCAGCAGCTTAGTAGGAGACCGGGCGGCTGAAGCTTTCTTT.

This clone was observed once. The CDR3 nucleotides read TGTGCCAGCAGTTCCGGGACAGGGGGCGAGCAGTACTTC. Amino acids: CASSSGTGGEQYF. The chain carries TRBV28 and TRBJ2-7; TRBD1 aligns across 11 bases. V trimming: 4 bases; J trimming: 6 bases; junction bases outside the gene matches: 2. Germline CDR1 and CDR2: MDHEN and SYDVKM. The CDR3 consists of 13 residues.